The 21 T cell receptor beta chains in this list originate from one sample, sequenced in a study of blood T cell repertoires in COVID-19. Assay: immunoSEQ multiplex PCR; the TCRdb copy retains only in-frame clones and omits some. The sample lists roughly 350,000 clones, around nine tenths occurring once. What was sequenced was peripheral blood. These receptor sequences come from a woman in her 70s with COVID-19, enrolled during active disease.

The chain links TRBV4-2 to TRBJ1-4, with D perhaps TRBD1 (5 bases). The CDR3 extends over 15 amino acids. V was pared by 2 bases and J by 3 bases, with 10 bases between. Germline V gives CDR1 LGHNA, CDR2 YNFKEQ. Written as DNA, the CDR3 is TGTGCCAGCAGCCAACAGGGTTTTCCTAATGAAAAACTGTTTTTT. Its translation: CASSQQGFPNEKLFF.

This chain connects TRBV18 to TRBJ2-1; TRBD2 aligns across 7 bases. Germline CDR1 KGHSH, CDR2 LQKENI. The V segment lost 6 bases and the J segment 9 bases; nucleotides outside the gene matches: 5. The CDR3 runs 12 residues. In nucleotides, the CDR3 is TGTGCCAGCTCTCCCTCGGGGGGTGAGCAGTTCTTC. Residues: CASSPSGGEQFF.

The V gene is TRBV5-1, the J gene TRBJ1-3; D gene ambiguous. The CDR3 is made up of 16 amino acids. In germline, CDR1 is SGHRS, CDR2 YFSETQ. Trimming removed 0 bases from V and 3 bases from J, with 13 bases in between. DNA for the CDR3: TGCGCCAGCAGCTTGGGCTCTCTGGCGGGTGGAAACACCATATATTTT. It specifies CASSLGSLAGGNTIYF.

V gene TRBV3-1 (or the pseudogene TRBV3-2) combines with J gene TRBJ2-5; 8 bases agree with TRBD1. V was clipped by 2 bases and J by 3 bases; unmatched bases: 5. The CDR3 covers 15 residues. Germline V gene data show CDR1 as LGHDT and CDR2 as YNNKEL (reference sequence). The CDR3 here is CASSQPDRGKETQYF. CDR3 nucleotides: TGTGCCAGCAGCCAACCCGACAGGGGAAAAGAGACCCAGTACTTC.

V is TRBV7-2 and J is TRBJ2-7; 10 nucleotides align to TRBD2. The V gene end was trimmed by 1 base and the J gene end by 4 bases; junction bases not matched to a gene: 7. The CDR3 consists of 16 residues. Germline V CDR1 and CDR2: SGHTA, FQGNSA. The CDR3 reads CASSLDASGGLYEQYF. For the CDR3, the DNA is TGTGCCAGCAGCTTAGATGCTAGCGGGGGCTTATACGAGCAGTACTTC.

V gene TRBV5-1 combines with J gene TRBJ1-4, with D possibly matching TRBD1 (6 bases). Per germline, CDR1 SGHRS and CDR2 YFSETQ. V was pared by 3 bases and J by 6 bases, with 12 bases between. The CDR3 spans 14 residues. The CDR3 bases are TGCGCCAGCAGCTCCCGGGGACAAGATGAAAAACTGTTTTTT. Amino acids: CASSSRGQDEKLFF.

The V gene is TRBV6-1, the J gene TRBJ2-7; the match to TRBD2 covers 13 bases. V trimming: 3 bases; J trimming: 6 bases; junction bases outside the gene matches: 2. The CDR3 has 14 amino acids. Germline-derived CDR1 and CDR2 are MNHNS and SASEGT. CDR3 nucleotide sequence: TGTGCCAGCAGTGACGGGACTAGCGGGGCCGAGCAGTACTTC. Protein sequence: CASSDGTSGAEQYF.

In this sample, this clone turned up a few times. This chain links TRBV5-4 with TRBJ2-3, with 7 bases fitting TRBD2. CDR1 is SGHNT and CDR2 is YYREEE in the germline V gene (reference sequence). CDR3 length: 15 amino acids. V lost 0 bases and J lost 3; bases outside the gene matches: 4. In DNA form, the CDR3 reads TGTGCCAGCAGCTTGGGGTCTAGCGGAACAGATACGCAGTATTTT. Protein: CASSLGSSGTDTQYF. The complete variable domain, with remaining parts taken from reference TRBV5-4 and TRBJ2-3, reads ETGVTQSPTHLIKTRGQQVTLRCSSQSGHNTVSWYQQALGQGPQFIFQYYREEENGRGNFPPRFSGLQFPNYSSELNVNALELDDSALYLCASSLGSSGTDTQYFGPGTRLTVL.

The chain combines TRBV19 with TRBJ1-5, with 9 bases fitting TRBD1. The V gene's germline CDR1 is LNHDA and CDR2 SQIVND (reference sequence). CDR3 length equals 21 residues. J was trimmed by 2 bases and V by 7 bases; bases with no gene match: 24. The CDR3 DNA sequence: TGTGCCAGTAAAGTTCGCGTCCGGGACAGGGAGGACGGTAACGGCAATCAGCCCCAGCATTTT. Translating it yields CASKVRVRDREDGNGNQPQHF.

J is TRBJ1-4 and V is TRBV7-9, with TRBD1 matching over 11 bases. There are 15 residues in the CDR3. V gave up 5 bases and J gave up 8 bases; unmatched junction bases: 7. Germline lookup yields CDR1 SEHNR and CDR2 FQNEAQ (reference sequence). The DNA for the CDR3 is TGTGCCAGCAGCACGGACAGGGGGCAGGAGGAAAAACTGTTTTTT. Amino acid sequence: CASSTDRGQEEKLFF.

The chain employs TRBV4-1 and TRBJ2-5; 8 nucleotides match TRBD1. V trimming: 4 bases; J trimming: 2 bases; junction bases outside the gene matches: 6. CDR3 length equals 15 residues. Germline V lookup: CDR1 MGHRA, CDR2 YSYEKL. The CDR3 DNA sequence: TGCGCCAGCAGCCCCGGACAGGGTGGACAAGAGACCCAGTACTTC. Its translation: CASSPGQGGQETQYF.

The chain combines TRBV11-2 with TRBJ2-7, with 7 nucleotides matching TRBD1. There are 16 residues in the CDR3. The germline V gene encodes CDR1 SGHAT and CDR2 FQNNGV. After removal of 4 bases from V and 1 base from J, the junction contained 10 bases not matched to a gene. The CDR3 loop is CASSSAETGWSYEQYF. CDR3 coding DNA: TGTGCCAGCAGCTCCGCCGAGACAGGGTGGTCCTACGAGCAGTACTTC. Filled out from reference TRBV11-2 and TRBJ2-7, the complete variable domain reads EAGVAQSPRYKIIEKRQSVAFWCNPISGHATLYWYQQILGQGPKLLIQFQNNGVVDDSQLPKDRFSAERLKGVDSTLKIQPAKLEDSAVYLCASSSAETGWSYEQYFGPGTRLTVT.

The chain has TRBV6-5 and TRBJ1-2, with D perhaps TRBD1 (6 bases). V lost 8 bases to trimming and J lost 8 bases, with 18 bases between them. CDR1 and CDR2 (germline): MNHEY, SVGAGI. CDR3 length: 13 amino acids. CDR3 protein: CASRGTGLGGYTF. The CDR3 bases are TGTGCCAGCCGCGGAACAGGGCTTGGAGGCTACACCTTC.

The CDR3 DNA reads as TGTGCCTGGACCCAACGAGAGGGAAGCAATCAGCCCCAGCATTTT. Translation gives CAWTQREGSNQPQHF. V is TRBV30 and J is TRBJ1-5; D is ambiguous. Germline-derived CDR1 and CDR2 are GTSNPN and SVGIG (reference sequence). The V end was cut by 4 bases, the J end by 1 base, with 14 bases between. The CDR3 runs 15 residues. The full variable domain, with the rest looked up from reference TRBV30 and TRBJ1-5, is SQTIHQWPATLVQPVGSPLSLECTVEGTSNPNLYWYRQAAGRGLQLLFYSVGIGQISSEVPQNLSASRPQDRQFILSSKKLLLSDSGFYLCAWTQREGSNQPQHFGDGTRLSIL.

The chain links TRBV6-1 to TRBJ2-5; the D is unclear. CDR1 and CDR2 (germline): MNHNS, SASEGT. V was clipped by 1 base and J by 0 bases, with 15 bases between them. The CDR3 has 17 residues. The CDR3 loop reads CASSEGFVVTYQETQYF. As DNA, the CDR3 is TGTGCCAGCAGTGAAGGTTTTGTAGTCACGTACCAAGAGACCCAGTACTTC.

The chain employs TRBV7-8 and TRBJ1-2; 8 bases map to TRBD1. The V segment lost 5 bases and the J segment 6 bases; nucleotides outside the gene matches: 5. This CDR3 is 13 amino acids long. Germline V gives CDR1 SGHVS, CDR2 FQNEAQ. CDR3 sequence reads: CASSGRTGNGYTF. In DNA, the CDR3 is TGTGCCAGCAGCGGACGGACAGGGAATGGCTACACCTTC.

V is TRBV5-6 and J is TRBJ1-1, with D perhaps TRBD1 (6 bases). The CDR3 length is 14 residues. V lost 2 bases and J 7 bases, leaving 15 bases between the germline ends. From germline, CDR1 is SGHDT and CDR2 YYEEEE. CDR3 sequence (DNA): TGTGCCAGCAGCTTTGGGGGCAGGGTTGGTGAAGCTTTCTTT. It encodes CASSFGGRVGEAFF.

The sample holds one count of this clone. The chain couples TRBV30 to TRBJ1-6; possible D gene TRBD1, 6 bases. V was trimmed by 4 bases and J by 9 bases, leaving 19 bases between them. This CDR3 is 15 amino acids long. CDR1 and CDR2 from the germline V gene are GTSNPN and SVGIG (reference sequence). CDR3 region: CAWTTDSQAFSPLHF. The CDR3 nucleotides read TGTGCCTGGACCACGGACAGCCAGGCGTTTTCACCCCTCCACTTT.

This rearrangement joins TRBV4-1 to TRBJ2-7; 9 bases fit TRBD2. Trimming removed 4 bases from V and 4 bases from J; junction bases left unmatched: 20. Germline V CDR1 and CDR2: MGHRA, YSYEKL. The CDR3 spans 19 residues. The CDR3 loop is CASSLILNLLAGRLYEQYF. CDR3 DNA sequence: TGCGCCAGCAGCCTCATCCTCAACCTTCTAGCGGGGAGACTTTACGAGCAGTACTTC.

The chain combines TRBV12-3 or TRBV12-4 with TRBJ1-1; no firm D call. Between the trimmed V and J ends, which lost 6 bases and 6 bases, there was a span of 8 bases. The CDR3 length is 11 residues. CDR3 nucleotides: TGTGCCAGCAGCCTAAGCGCTGAAGCTTTCTTT. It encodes CASSLSAEAFF.

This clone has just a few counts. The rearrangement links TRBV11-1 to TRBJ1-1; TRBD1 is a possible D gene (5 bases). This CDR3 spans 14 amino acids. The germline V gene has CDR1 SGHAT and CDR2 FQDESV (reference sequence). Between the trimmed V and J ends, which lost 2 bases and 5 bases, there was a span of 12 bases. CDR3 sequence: CASSLRGVGTEAFF. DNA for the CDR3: TGTGCCAGCAGCTTACGGGGGGTTGGTACTGAAGCTTTCTTT.